The rows below give T cell receptor beta chains drawn from one sample of a study of T cell changes during pregnancy in multiple sclerosis. Clones were read by immunoSEQ multiplex PCR, and TCRdb kept only the in-frame ones, dropping some. The sample gives about 48,000 clones, approximately 88% of which show up once; 1% to 1.5% is in the top ten. This sample comprised CD4+ T cells from peripheral blood mononuclear cells, obtained in the second trimester of pregnancy. The receptors here all came from a female donor with multiple sclerosis, enrolled in a pregnancy study. CDR3s include the opening cysteine and the closing phenylalanine or tryptophan. The D gene is left open where the match is weak.

d_call	v_call	j_call	cdr3_nt	cdr3_aa
-	TRBV18	TRBJ2-1	TGTGCCAGCTCACCACCGAGTCCCGACAATGAGCAGTTCTTC	CASSPPSPDNEQFF
-	TRBV6-4	TRBJ1-4	TGTGCCAGCAGTCCGACATTCCCTTCCAATGAAAAACTGTTTTTT	CASSPTFPSNEKLFF
TRBD2	TRBV6-5	TRBJ2-1	TGTGCCAGCAGCTGGGGGGGTGAGCAGTTCTTC	CASSWGGEQFF
-	TRBV10-3	TRBJ1-5	TGTGCCATCGGGGCAGGGAATCAGCCCCAGCATTTT	CAIGAGNQPQHF
-	TRBV7-2	TRBJ2-3	TGTGCCAGCAGCTTAGGTAGCGGACGAGCTTCAGATACGCAGTATTTT	CASSLGSGRASDTQYF
TRBD2	TRBV4-2	TRBJ2-5	TGTGCCAGCAGCCAAGGAGGCGTGACTAGCGGGAGCGGGACCCAGTACTTC	CASSQGGVTSGSGTQYF
TRBD2	TRBV7-2	TRBJ2-7	TGTGCCAGCAGCATCACCGGGACTAGCTACGAGCAGTACTTC	CASSITGTSYEQYF
-	TRBV7-9	TRBJ1-1	TGTGCCAGCAGCCCCTCGAACAGGAGGAACACTGAAGCTTTCTTT	CASSPSNRRNTEAFF
TRBD2	TRBV7-8	TRBJ2-1	TGTGCCAGCAGCTTAGTCGGGACTAGCGGGAGTGAGCAGTTCTTC	CASSLVGTSGSEQFF
-	TRBV27	TRBJ1-5	TGTGCCAGCAGTTGGGCACGCAATCAGCCCCAGCATTTT	CASSWARNQPQHF
TRBD1	TRBV5-4	TRBJ2-7	TGTGCCAGCAGTGACCTTCGTGCAGGGGGCTACGAGCAGTACTTC	CASSDLRAGGYEQYF
TRBD1	TRBV5-4	TRBJ1-3	TGTGCCAGCAGCCCCGACCCGACAGGGATTACTGGAAACACCATATATTTT	CASSPDPTGITGNTIYF
TRBD2	TRBV5-5	TRBJ2-1	TGTGCCAGCAGCTTGGCCACAGCGGGAGGGTCCTTCTTC	CASSLATAGGSFF